These 26 T cell receptor beta chains were sequenced from one sample in a study of OX40 agonist ivuxolimab in advanced cancers. Clones were read by immunoSEQ multiplex PCR, and TCRdb kept only the in-frame ones, dropping some. Seen here are tens of thousands of clones, 80% to 90% observed once, and the top ten hold roughly 9.9%. Sequences were derived from CD4+ or CD8+ T cells sorted from blood, sampled in a trial of the OX40 agonist ivuxolimab. The receptors originated from an adult with an advanced solid tumor such as melanoma, head and neck, liver or kidney cancer.

The chain is built from TRBV5-1 and TRBJ2-7, with D maybe TRBD2 (5 bases). The germline V and J ends were trimmed by 0 bases and 6 bases, with 16 bases remaining between them. The germline V gene encodes CDR1 SGHRS and CDR2 YFSETQ. This CDR3 region has 15 residues. The CDR3 coding sequence is TGCGCCAGCAGCTTGGCTAGCAGTAGTTCCAGCGAGCAGTACTTC. It is translated as CASSLASSSSSEQYF.

The chain links TRBV10-1 to TRBJ2-6; the match to TRBD1 covers 7 bases. This CDR3 is 17 amino acids long. V trimming: 6 bases; J trimming: 0 bases; junction bases outside the gene matches: 8. CDR1 and CDR2 (germline): WNHNN, SYGVQD (reference sequence). CDR3 amino acids: CASSEGTASSGANVLTF. In DNA, the CDR3 is TGCGCCAGCAGCGAAGGGACAGCAAGCTCTGGGGCCAACGTCCTGACTTTC.

The chain recombines TRBV30 with TRBJ2-3; 8 nucleotides align to TRBD1. This CDR3 has 15 amino acids. V lost 1 base and J lost 2; bases outside the gene matches: 5. CDR1 is GTSNPN, CDR2 SVGIG, per germline (reference sequence). The CDR3 loop reads CAWSAGGQFTDTQYF. CDR3 coding DNA: TGTGCCTGGAGTGCAGGGGGCCAATTCACAGATACGCAGTATTTT.

The CDR3 spells CASSFSDRAGEQYF. CDR3 coding DNA: TGTGCCAGCAGCTTCTCGGACAGGGCGGGTGAGCAGTACTTC. V is TRBV7-9 and J is TRBJ2-7; 8 nucleotides align to TRBD1. Unmatched junction bases numbered 8, after V lost 3 bases and J lost 7 bases. The CDR3 loop spans 14 amino acids. Germline V CDR1 and CDR2: SEHNR, FQNEAQ (reference sequence).

The CDR3 DNA reads TGTGCCAGTAGTAGCAGGGGGCGCGGGACTGAAGCTTTCTTT. This sequence encodes CASSSRGRGTEAFF. The chain links TRBV19 to TRBJ1-1; 8 positions agree with TRBD1. This CDR3 comprises 14 residues. Germline-derived CDR1 and CDR2 are LNHDA and SQIVND (reference sequence). V dropped 4 bases and J dropped 5; count of bases not matched to a gene: 6.

The chain is built from TRBV5-4 and TRBJ2-2; D unresolved. The length of the CDR3 is 15 residues. V lost 4 bases and J 0 bases, leaving 10 bases between the germline ends. Germline V gives CDR1 SGHNT, CDR2 YYREEE (reference sequence). CDR3 in DNA: TGTGCCAGCAGCCCCAGTGGCGCGAACACCGGGGAGCTGTTTTTT. It specifies CASSPSGANTGELFF.

The chain carries TRBV2 and TRBJ2-3, with unresolved D. Looked up from germline, CDR1 is SNHLY and CDR2 is FYNNEI. This CDR3 is built from 12 residues. V was trimmed by 1 base and J by 5 bases, leaving 4 bases between them. This chain's CDR3 is CASSEDIDTQYF. The DNA of the CDR3 is TGTGCCAGCAGTGAAGATATAGATACGCAGTATTTT.

The chain is built from TRBV5-1 and TRBJ2-1; TRBD2 matches at 9 bases. CDR3 size: 17 residues. V lost 5 bases to trimming and J lost 4 bases; unmatched junction nucleotides: 13. The V gene's germline CDR1 is SGHRS and CDR2 YFSETQ. CDR3 DNA sequence: TGCGCCAGCAGTTTCCTTTGGAGGGCGGGAGGGTACAATGAGCAGTTCTTC. Encoded protein: CASSFLWRAGGYNEQFF.

V is TRBV5-4 and J is TRBJ1-5; D is uncertain. The CDR3 has 15 amino acids. Germline-derived CDR1 and CDR2 are SGHNT and YYREEE (reference sequence). V gave up 0 bases and J gave up 5 bases, with 12 bases separating them. The CDR3 DNA is TGTGCCAGCAGCTTGGCCCCCGGAAGGGATCAGCCCCAGCATTTT. It codes for CASSLAPGRDQPQHF.

This clone was counted a few times. The chain combines TRBV2 with TRBJ1-5; D gene unclear. In germline, CDR1 is SNHLY, CDR2 FYNNEI. The ends were cut back, 0 bases at V and 7 bases at J, with 16 bases in the middle. The CDR3 loop spans 16 amino acids. The CDR3: CASSEALRAANQPQHF. The DNA for the CDR3 is TGTGCCAGCAGTGAAGCGCTTCGGGCGGCTAACCAGCCCCAGCATTTT. The entire variable domain, with the rest obtained from reference TRBV2 and TRBJ1-5, is as follows: EPEVTQTPSHQVTQMGQEVILRCVPISNHLYFYWYRQILGQKVEFLVSFYNNEISEKSEIFDDQFSVERPDGSNFTLKIRSTKLEDSAMYFCASSEALRAANQPQHFGDGTRLSIL.

The chain couples TRBV7-3 to TRBJ2-3; TRBD1 matches 9 bases. The CDR3 is 15 residues long. Trimming took 5 bases from V and 1 from J; bases not matched to a gene: 4. Looked up from germline, CDR1 is SGHTA and CDR2 is FQGTGA. The CDR3 coding sequence is TGTGCCAGCAGCAAACGGACAGGGGGCACAGATACGCAGTATTTT. As protein: CASSKRTGGTDTQYF.

The CDR3 spells CASSRLSYEQYF. The CDR3 region has the DNA TGTGCCAGCAGTAGGCTTTCCTACGAGCAGTACTTC. The chain employs TRBV6-5 and TRBJ2-7; D remains unclear. Germline lookup yields CDR1 MNHEY and CDR2 SVGAGI. The CDR3 loop spans 12 amino acids. Trimming shortened V by 5 bases and J by 1 base, and 6 bases separated the two germline ends.

J is TRBJ2-7 and V is TRBV28; D remains ambiguous. The CDR3 has 13 residues. V lost 8 bases to trimming and J lost 3 bases, with 14 bases between them. Germline V lookup: CDR1 MDHEN, CDR2 SYDVKM. The DNA of the CDR3 is TGTGCCAGCGTCGGATTGGAAAGCTACGAGCAGTACTTC. Encoded protein: CASVGLESYEQYF.

V and J are TRBV7-2 and TRBJ2-7; 10 positions match TRBD2. Per germline, CDR1 SGHTA and CDR2 FQGNSA. The CDR3 is made up of 15 amino acids. V was clipped by 5 bases and J by 6 bases; unmatched bases: 10. CDR3 protein: CASSPTGLAGGEQYF. In DNA form, the CDR3 reads TGTGCCAGCAGCCCGACCGGATTAGCGGGAGGCGAGCAGTACTTC.

This chain links TRBV7-6 with TRBJ1-4; TRBD1 matches 7 bases. Germline V CDR1 and CDR2: SGHVS, FNYEAQ. Trimming took 2 bases from V and 3 from J; bases not matched to a gene: 3. The CDR3 consists of 15 residues. Here the CDR3 reads CASSLSTGSNEKLFF. CDR3 nucleotide sequence: TGTGCCAGCAGCTTATCGACAGGGTCTAATGAAAAACTGTTTTTT.

The chain uses TRBV18 and TRBJ2-1; perhaps TRBD1 as D (8 bases). Trimming stripped 3 bases from V and 1 base from J, with 25 bases between. From germline, CDR1 is KGHSH and CDR2 LQKENI. The CDR3 has 20 amino acids. The CDR3 is CASSPLGQVAGKGSYNEQFF. The CDR3 DNA is TGTGCCAGCTCACCCTTGGGACAGGTAGCGGGCAAGGGGTCCTACAATGAGCAGTTCTTC.

V gene TRBV7-9 combines with J gene TRBJ2-1, with 7 bases matching TRBD1. Per the germline V gene, CDR1 is SEHNR and CDR2 is FQNEAQ (reference sequence). The V and J ends lost 5 bases and 8 bases, in that order; junction bases with no gene match: 15. The CDR3 loop spans 16 amino acids. CDR3 loop: CASSQSLRGPIDEQFF. Here the CDR3 DNA reads TGTGCCAGCAGCCAGTCCCTTAGGGGGCCCATCGATGAGCAGTTCTTC.

In regard to this clone: Other DNA sequences in the sample encode the same CDR3. The chain carries TRBV2 and TRBJ1-5, with D uncertain. There are 13 residues in the CDR3. From germline, CDR1 is SNHLY and CDR2 FYNNEI. V lost 3 bases, J lost 2 bases, and 5 bases lay in between. The CDR3 reads CASSDQGNQPQHF. The CDR3 DNA reads TGTGCCAGCAGTGACCAGGGCAATCAGCCCCAGCATTTT. The full variable domain, in which reference TRBV2 and TRBJ1-5 provide the parts outside the CDR3, is EPEVTQTPSHQVTQMGQEVILRCVPISNHLYFYWYRQILGQKVEFLVSFYNNEISEKSEIFDDQFSVERPDGSNFTLKIRSTKLEDSAMYFCASSDQGNQPQHFGDGTRLSIL.

The sample holds a few counts of this clone. The DNA of the CDR3 is TGTGCCAGCAGCCCAGTGGGGTTCTATGGCTACACCTTC. Its translation: CASSPVGFYGYTF. The genes are TRBV7-9 and TRBJ1-2; no firm D call. The CDR3 runs to 13 residues. Germline CDR1 SEHNR, CDR2 FQNEAQ (reference sequence). Between the trimmed V and J ends, which lost 5 bases and 4 bases, there was a span of 11 bases.

This clone was recorded a few times. Other DNA sequences in this specimen translate into the identical CDR3. The chain couples TRBV28 to TRBJ1-1; D is possibly TRBD1 (6 bases). The CDR3 consists of 13 residues. The germline V gene has CDR1 MDHEN and CDR2 SYDVKM. V was clipped by 3 bases and J by 1 base, with 6 bases between them. The CDR3 bases are TGTGCCAGCAGTTTGACAGGGAACACTGAAGCTTTCTTT. Protein: CASSLTGNTEAFF.

V usage is TRBV6-4 and J usage is TRBJ2-2, with 9 bases aligning to TRBD2. The CDR3 runs 16 residues. The germline V gene has CDR1 MRHNA and CDR2 SNTAGT. With 7 bases clipped from V and 4 bases from J, the junction kept 10 bases outside the gene matches. The CDR3 sequence: CASTPLAGGFTGELFF. DNA for the CDR3: TGTGCCAGCACCCCTCTCGCGGGAGGGTTCACCGGGGAGCTGTTTTTT.

The chain links TRBV5-1 to TRBJ2-6; possible D gene TRBD1, 6 bases. Germline CDR1 and CDR2: SGHRS and YFSETQ. The CDR3 runs to 17 residues. Trimming took off 0 bases at V and 2 bases at J, with 12 bases between the two ends. In nucleotides, the CDR3 is TGCGCCAGCAGCTTGGGGCATACAGGGCCTGGGGCCAACGTCCTGACTTTC. Translated: CASSLGHTGPGANVLTF.

Concerning this clone: Distinct nucleotide sequences in the sample also encode this CDR3. The chain joins TRBV14 to TRBJ2-3; 7 bases match TRBD1. The J segment lost 1 base and the V segment lost 4 bases, leaving 8 bases of the junction unmatched. The CDR3 runs to 16 residues. Looked up from germline, CDR1 is SGHDN and CDR2 is FVKESK. CDR3 amino acids: CASSPIQGVGTDTQYF. The CDR3 DNA is TGTGCCAGCAGCCCTATCCAGGGGGTGGGCACAGATACGCAGTATTTT.

The chain combines TRBV9 with TRBJ2-7; tentatively, D is TRBD2 (6 bases). V was clipped by 0 bases and J by 0 bases, with 13 bases between them. Germline V gives CDR1 SGDLS, CDR2 YYNGEE. The CDR3 is 16 amino acids. The CDR3 sequence is CASSVGAGTHSYEQYF. The CDR3 region has the DNA TGTGCCAGCAGCGTAGGAGCGGGCACTCACTCCTACGAGCAGTACTTC.

A single count supports this clone. The genes are TRBV7-3 and TRBJ2-1; D is perhaps TRBD2 (5 bases). Germline assignment: CDR1 SGHTA and CDR2 FQGTGA. CDR3 size: 13 residues. V lost 3 bases and J lost 7, with 10 bases in between. CDR3 sequence reads: CASSFGLLNEQFF. The DNA for the CDR3 is TGTGCCAGCAGCTTTGGACTTTTGAATGAGCAGTTCTTC.

This clone was seen more than once but under ten times. The CDR3 spells CAWSTGRGRQPQHF. The CDR3 region has the DNA TGTGCCTGGAGCACTGGGAGGGGGCGACAGCCCCAGCATTTT. The J gene is TRBJ1-5, the V gene TRBV30, with 7 bases lining up with TRBD1. The trim removed 3 bases at V and 7 bases at J, leaving 9 bases unmatched. The CDR3 is 14 residues long. CDR1 is GTSNPN, CDR2 SVGIG, per germline (reference sequence).